The 25 T cell receptor beta chains below were found in one sample sequenced in a study of cytomegalovirus exposure and HLA in healthy donors. PCR used 60 Vbeta primers and 13 Jbeta primers. This table comes from immunoSEQ multiplex PCR, and its TCRdb copy is limited to in-frame clones, with some not included. The sample lists 200,000 to 250,000 clones; approximately 84% were seen once. The specimen sequenced was PBMCs. Receptors originate from a woman aged 40 to 50 in good health and CMV-seronegative.

This sequence joins TRBV4-2 and TRBJ2-5; D unclear. V lost 1 base to trimming and J lost 5 bases, with 5 bases between them. The V gene's germline CDR1 is LGHNA and CDR2 YNFKEQ. This CDR3 spans 12 amino acids. The CDR3, as DNA: TGTGCCAGCAGCCAAGTTCGGGAGACCCAGTACTTC. Protein sequence: CASSQVRETQYF.

This chain connects TRBV4-3 to TRBJ2-3; the match to TRBD1 covers 7 bases. V trimming: 3 bases; J trimming: 0 bases; junction bases outside the gene matches: 9. Per the germline V gene, CDR1 is LGHNA and CDR2 is YSLEER. This CDR3 contains 17 residues. The CDR3 nucleotides are TGCGCCAGCAGCCAGTTCACAGGGGCGCCTAGCACAGATACGCAGTATTTT. Its protein is CASSQFTGAPSTDTQYF.

This chain uses TRBV5-8 with TRBJ1-1; the match to TRBD1 covers 8 bases. The CDR3 consists of 14 residues. Trimming removed 4 bases from V and 3 bases from J; junction bases left unmatched: 5. Germline CDR1 SGHTS, CDR2 YDEGEE. CDR3 amino acids: CASSDRGGDTEAFF. In DNA, the CDR3 is TGTGCCAGCAGCGACAGGGGCGGCGACACTGAAGCTTTCTTT.

The sample holds a few counts of this clone. The chain employs TRBV2 and TRBJ1-1, with D possibly matching TRBD1 (6 bases). The CDR3 contains 15 residues. V shed 3 bases and J shed 9 bases, with 20 bases lying between them. In germline, CDR1 is SNHLY, CDR2 FYNNEI. In DNA, the CDR3 is TGTGCCAGCAGTGATGTTATAGGACAGAGAGAACAAGCTTTCTTT. Translated: CASSDVIGQREQAFF.

The V gene is TRBV7-2, the J gene TRBJ1-3, with a weak D call TRBD1 (6 bases). The V gene's germline CDR1 is SGHTA and CDR2 FQGNSA. V lost 6 bases and J lost 1, with 7 bases in between. The CDR3 extends over 13 amino acids. The CDR3 reads CASSTGSGNTIYF. CDR3 sequence (DNA): TGTGCCAGCAGTACAGGGTCTGGAAACACCATATATTTT.

The chain carries TRBV27 and TRBJ2-6; 8 bases are shared with TRBD1. The CDR3 is made up of 18 amino acids. V lost 2 bases, J lost 0 bases, and 6 bases stayed unmatched. Germline V CDR1 and CDR2: MNHEY, SMNVEV (reference sequence). CDR3 loop: CASSLTRGRVSGANVLTF. CDR3 sequence (DNA): TGTGCCAGCAGTTTAACCAGGGGGCGGGTCTCTGGGGCCAACGTCCTGACTTTC.

The genes are TRBV7-6 and TRBJ2-7, with D possibly being TRBD2 (5 bases). The CDR3 consists of 13 residues. Germline V lookup: CDR1 SGHVS, CDR2 FNYEAQ. V was trimmed by 6 bases and J by 2 bases, leaving 11 bases between them. The CDR3 spells CASSSAGAYEQYF. Written as DNA, the CDR3 is TGTGCCAGCAGTTCGGCCGGGGCCTACGAGCAGTACTTC.

The V call is TRBV4-3, the J call TRBJ2-1; D is perhaps TRBD2 (6 bases). This CDR3 is 17 amino acids long. Germline values: CDR1 LGHNA, CDR2 YSLEER. The V gene lost 1 base and the J gene lost 0 bases, with 13 bases spanning the gap. Written as DNA, the CDR3 is TGCGCCAGCAGCCAAGGAGCGGGCCGGAGCTCCTACAATGAGCAGTTCTTC. Translated: CASSQGAGRSSYNEQFF.

The rearrangement links TRBV11-1 to TRBJ2-4, with D uncertain. Trimming pared 1 base from V and 0 bases from J, leaving 7 bases between. Per germline, CDR1 SGHAT and CDR2 FQDESV (reference sequence). The CDR3 has 15 residues. The CDR3 coding sequence is TGTGCCAGCAGCTTAGGATCGGTAGCCAAAAACATTCAGTACTTC. The encoded protein is CASSLGSVAKNIQYF. The whole variable domain, remainder taken from reference TRBV11-1 and TRBJ2-4, is EAEVAQSPRYKITEKSQAVAFWCDPISGHATLYWYRQILGQGPELLVQFQDESVVDDSQLPKDRFSAERLKGVDSTLKIQPAELGDSAMYLCASSLGSVAKNIQYFGAGTRLSVL.

The chain uses TRBV7-8 and TRBJ1-5; no clear D. This CDR3 contains 18 residues. Germline V lookup: CDR1 SGHVS, CDR2 FQNEAQ. With 1 base removed from V and 0 bases from J, the gap between germline ends came to 16 bases. The CDR3 here is CASSLVGRPIYSNQPQHF. The CDR3 coding sequence is TGTGCCAGCAGCTTAGTAGGCAGGCCGATTTATAGCAATCAGCCCCAGCATTTT.

This chain joins TRBV6-1 and TRBJ1-1; D is unresolved. Germline-derived CDR1 and CDR2 are MNHNS and SASEGT. Trimming removed 2 bases at V and 5 bases at J, with 15 bases between. CDR3 length equals 15 residues. CDR3 residues: CASSESGLQRTEAFF. For the CDR3, the DNA is TGTGCCAGCAGTGAAAGTGGCCTCCAGAGGACTGAAGCTTTCTTT.

The V and J genes are TRBV19 and TRBJ1-6, with 10 bases lining up with TRBD1. This CDR3 region has 13 residues. CDR1 is LNHDA and CDR2 is SQIVND in the germline V gene (reference sequence). The V segment lost 6 bases and the J segment 8 bases; nucleotides outside the gene matches: 1. The CDR3 DNA reads as TGTGCCAGTAGGGACAGGGGGGATTCACCCCTCCACTTT. This codes for CASRDRGDSPLHF. Combining the CDR3 with reference TRBV19 and TRBJ1-6 gives the whole variable domain DGGITQSPKYLFRKEGQNVTLSCEQNLNHDAMYWYRQDPGQGLRLIYYSQIVNDFQKGDIAEGYSVSREKKESFPLTVTSAQKNPTAFYLCASRDRGDSPLHFGNGTRLTVT.

The chain recombines TRBV7-2 with TRBJ2-7; possible D gene TRBD2, 5 bases. Per germline, CDR1 SGHTA and CDR2 FQGNSA. V was clipped by 3 bases and J by 0 bases, with 12 bases between them. The CDR3 sequence is 15 residues long. The DNA of the CDR3 is TGTGCCAGCAGCTTGAGCGGAAACCCCTCCTACGAGCAGTACTTC. Its protein is CASSLSGNPSYEQYF. The whole variable domain, filled in from reference TRBV7-2 and TRBJ2-7, reads GAGVSQSPSNKVTEKGKDVELRCDPISGHTALYWYRQSLGQGLEFLIYFQGNSAPDKSGLPSDRFSAERTGGSVSTLTIQRTQQEDSAVYLCASSLSGNPSYEQYFGPGTRLTVT.

The gene calls are TRBV10-3 and TRBJ2-7; D is undetermined. CDR1 and CDR2 (germline): ENHRY, SYGVKD. The CDR3 runs to 16 residues. V gave up 3 bases and J gave up 3 bases, with 18 bases separating them. CDR3 nucleotides: TGTGCCATCAGTGACCCCGAGAAGAGACAAAACTACGAGCAGTACTTC. The encoded protein is CAISDPEKRQNYEQYF.

The rearrangement uses TRBV2 and TRBJ2-3; D is perhaps TRBD2 (6 bases). Germline CDR1 reads SNHLY; CDR2 reads FYNNEI. V was cut by 6 bases and J by 2 bases, with 18 bases left in between. The CDR3 has 16 residues. CDR3: CASRPDGGLPTDTQYF. CDR3 bases: TGTGCCAGCAGACCGGATGGGGGGTTGCCCACAGATACGCAGTATTTT.

The genes are TRBV5-4 and TRBJ2-3; 11 bases map to TRBD1. The junction had 12 bases not matched to a gene; V was cut back by 4 bases and J by 5 bases. Germline loops: CDR1 SGHNT, CDR2 YYREEE (reference sequence). The length of the CDR3 is 17 residues. The CDR3 protein is CASSPLPDRGLGDTQYF. The CDR3 bases are TGTGCCAGCAGCCCCCTACCGGACAGGGGGCTCGGAGATACGCAGTATTTT.

This clone has a count of ten or more. The chain recombines TRBV4-1 with TRBJ1-1; D remains unclear. The germline gives CDR1 MGHRA, CDR2 YSYEKL. Trimming stripped 0 bases from V and 11 bases from J, with 13 bases between. CDR3 length: 13 residues. CDR3 nucleotides: TGCGCCAGCAGCCAAGATCGGGGAGGGAGGGCTTTCTTT. It translates to CASSQDRGGRAFF.

The CDR3, as DNA: TGTGCCAGCAGTCCAAAACCCACCGGACAGGGGGCTCGCACCTTC. Translated: CASSPKPTGQGARTF. V usage is TRBV27 and J usage is TRBJ1-2, with TRBD1 matching over 11 bases. The germline V gene has CDR1 MNHEY and CDR2 SMNVEV (reference sequence). The CDR3 consists of 15 residues. Trimming at V came to 5 bases and at J to 13 bases, leaving 15 bases not matched to a gene.

J is TRBJ2-7 and V is TRBV5-4, with 7 bases aligning to TRBD2. Trimming took 6 bases from V and 5 from J; bases not matched to a gene: 8. Germline CDR1 is SGHNT and CDR2 is YYREEE (reference sequence). The CDR3 contains 13 residues. The CDR3 sequence is CASTSGRADEQYF. In nucleotides, the CDR3 is TGTGCCAGCACCTCGGGGAGGGCGGACGAGCAGTACTTC.

The rearrangement joins TRBV6-5 to TRBJ1-6; 11 bases fit TRBD1. Per germline, CDR1 MNHEY and CDR2 SVGAGI. This CDR3 spans 15 amino acids. V was clipped by 7 bases and J by 7 bases; unmatched bases: 6. In DNA, the CDR3 is TGTGCCAGCACTTTAGGACAGGGGGCAAATTCACCCCTCCACTTT. It is translated as CASTLGQGANSPLHF.

The chain has TRBV29-1 and TRBJ2-5, with D uncertain. The V end lost 5 bases, the J end lost 2 bases, and 12 bases lay between the germline ends. Per germline, CDR1 SQVTM and CDR2 ANQGSEA. The CDR3 length is 13 residues. CDR3 DNA sequence: TGCAGCGTTCGGTTAACAGTACAAGAGACCCAGTACTTC. It translates to CSVRLTVQETQYF.

J is TRBJ1-6 and V is TRBV19; TRBD1 might be the D (6 bases). This CDR3 has 14 amino acids. Germline lookup yields CDR1 LNHDA and CDR2 SQIVND (reference sequence). V was pared by 5 bases and J by 7 bases, with 12 bases between. CDR3 nucleotides: TGTGCCAGTAGTTTCAGGGGCGAGAATTCACCCCTCCACTTT. Residues: CASSFRGENSPLHF. The variable domain in full, completed from reference TRBV19 and TRBJ1-6, reads DGGITQSPKYLFRKEGQNVTLSCEQNLNHDAMYWYRQDPGQGLRLIYYSQIVNDFQKGDIAEGYSVSREKKESFPLTVTSAQKNPTAFYLCASSFRGENSPLHFGNGTRLTVT.

The rearrangement links TRBV6-1 to TRBJ1-2, with 11 bases fitting TRBD1. This CDR3 region has 13 residues. Germline V gene sequence: CDR1 MNHNS, CDR2 SASEGT. Unmatched junction bases numbered 2, after V lost 5 bases and J lost 6 bases. The chain's CDR3 is CASSLGQGDGYTF. The CDR3 DNA reads TGTGCCAGCAGTTTGGGACAGGGGGATGGCTACACCTTC.

This chain joins TRBV20-1 and TRBJ2-7; D not resolved. The CDR3 contains 11 residues. V was shortened by 5 bases and J by 1 base, with 6 bases between the two germline ends. Germline CDR1 is DFQATT and CDR2 is SNEGSKA (reference sequence). This CDR3 is CSAPNSYEQYF. The DNA of the CDR3 is TGCAGTGCTCCAAATTCCTACGAGCAGTACTTC.

This rearrangement joins TRBV27 to TRBJ2-7; D not resolved. Germline V gene data show CDR1 as MNHEY and CDR2 as SMNVEV (reference sequence). V lost 2 bases to trimming and J lost 0 bases, with 5 bases between them. The CDR3 contains 13 residues. The DNA for the CDR3 is TGTGCCAGCAGTTTACACAGCTCCTACGAGCAGTACTTC. This codes for CASSLHSSYEQYF.